The 9 T cell receptor beta chains in this list originate from one sample, sequenced in a study of T cell changes during pregnancy in multiple sclerosis. The method was immunoSEQ multiplex PCR; TCRdb's version includes in-frame clones alone and lacks a portion of them. The table lists 20,000 or so clones, 86% of them singletons. The sequencing used CD8+ T cells from peripheral blood mononuclear cells, collected in the third trimester of pregnancy. The origin of the receptors is a female donor in good health, enrolled as a control in a pregnancy study.

This chain connects TRBV9 to TRBJ1-6; tentative D call: TRBD1 (6 bases). Germline lookup yields CDR1 SGDLS and CDR2 YYNGEE. The CDR3 sequence is 16 residues long. The V end lost 0 bases, the J end lost 7 bases, and 14 bases lay between the germline ends. CDR3 sequence: CASSVGVARGNSPLHF. The DNA of the CDR3 is TGTGCCAGCAGCGTAGGTGTCGCCAGGGGAAATTCACCCCTCCACTTT.

The V gene is TRBV7-3, the J gene TRBJ2-3; TRBD2 aligns across 8 bases. The V and J ends lost 0 bases and 4 bases, in that order; junction bases with no gene match: 3. This CDR3 comprises 15 residues. The germline V gene has CDR1 SGHTA and CDR2 FQGTGA. The CDR3 reads CASSLTRGVSDTQYF. CDR3 coding DNA: TGTGCCAGCAGCTTAACGCGGGGGGTGTCAGATACGCAGTATTTT.

The chain carries TRBV6-6 and TRBJ1-1; 9 nucleotides agree with TRBD1. The V segment lost 5 bases and the J segment 3 bases; nucleotides outside the gene matches: 7. From germline, CDR1 is MNHNY and CDR2 SVGAGI (reference sequence). The CDR3 runs 15 residues. This CDR3 reads CASSPWTGEDTEAFF. The CDR3 DNA follows: TGTGCCAGCAGTCCATGGACAGGGGAGGACACTGAAGCTTTCTTT.

V is TRBV4-3 and J is TRBJ2-4, with TRBD2 as a possible D gene (6 bases). The CDR3 consists of 15 residues. The germline V gene has CDR1 LGHNA and CDR2 YSLEER. Deletions cut 4 bases from V and 2 bases from J, with 12 bases between. CDR3 DNA: TGCGCCAGCAGCCTGGACCGGGGGACCAAAAACATTCAGTACTTC. As protein: CASSLDRGTKNIQYF.

CDR3 sequence: CASSYQGLEAFF. The CDR3 DNA sequence: TGTGCCAGCAGCTACCAGGGGTTGGAAGCTTTCTTT. J is TRBJ1-1 and V is TRBV7-8; the D gene is possibly TRBD1 (6 bases). CDR1 and CDR2 (germline): SGHVS, FQNEAQ. This CDR3 is 12 amino acids long. Trimming removed 4 bases at V and 8 bases at J, with 11 bases between. Supplemented by reference TRBV7-8 and TRBJ1-1, the full variable domain reads GAGVSQSPRYKVAKRGQDVALRCDPISGHVSLFWYQQALGQGPEFLTYFQNEAQLDKSGLPSDRFFAERPEGSVSTLKIQRTQQEDSAVYLCASSYQGLEAFFGQGTRLTVV.

This clone was observed once. The chain links TRBV4-1 to TRBJ2-7, with D possibly TRBD1 on 7 matching bases. Germline values: CDR1 MGHRA, CDR2 YSYEKL. This CDR3 has 15 residues. V was shortened by 1 base and J by 3 bases, with 13 bases between the two germline ends. For the CDR3, the DNA is TGCGCCAGCAGCCAAGGGAGGGGGCAATTCTACGAGCAGTACTTC. Its protein product is CASSQGRGQFYEQYF.

This chain connects TRBV9 to TRBJ1-6; D gene unclear. V was shortened by 0 bases and J by 4 bases, with 8 bases between the two germline ends. The germline V gene encodes CDR1 SGDLS and CDR2 YYNGEE. The CDR3 is made up of 15 amino acids. As DNA, the CDR3 is TGTGCCAGCAGCGTAGGGGGAGGGTATAATTCACCCCTCCACTTT. Its translation is CASSVGGGYNSPLHF.

The chain links TRBV6-4 to TRBJ2-2; D is possibly TRBD2 (6 bases). Germline V gene sequence: CDR1 MRHNA, CDR2 SNTAGT. Trimming removed 3 bases from V and 1 base from J, with 9 bases in between. CDR3 size: 15 residues. The CDR3 loop is CASSEGTVNTGELFF. The DNA for the CDR3 is TGTGCCAGCAGTGAGGGGACTGTGAACACCGGGGAGCTGTTTTTT.

The chain's CDR3 is CASSVAAGGLYGYTF. DNA for the CDR3: TGTGCCAGCAGCGTAGCTGCAGGGGGCCTCTATGGCTACACCTTC. This chain uses TRBV9 with TRBJ1-2; 8 positions match TRBD1. CDR3 length: 15 amino acids. With V trimmed by 0 bases and J by 4 bases, 5 bases remained unmatched. Germline-derived CDR1 and CDR2 are SGDLS and YYNGEE.